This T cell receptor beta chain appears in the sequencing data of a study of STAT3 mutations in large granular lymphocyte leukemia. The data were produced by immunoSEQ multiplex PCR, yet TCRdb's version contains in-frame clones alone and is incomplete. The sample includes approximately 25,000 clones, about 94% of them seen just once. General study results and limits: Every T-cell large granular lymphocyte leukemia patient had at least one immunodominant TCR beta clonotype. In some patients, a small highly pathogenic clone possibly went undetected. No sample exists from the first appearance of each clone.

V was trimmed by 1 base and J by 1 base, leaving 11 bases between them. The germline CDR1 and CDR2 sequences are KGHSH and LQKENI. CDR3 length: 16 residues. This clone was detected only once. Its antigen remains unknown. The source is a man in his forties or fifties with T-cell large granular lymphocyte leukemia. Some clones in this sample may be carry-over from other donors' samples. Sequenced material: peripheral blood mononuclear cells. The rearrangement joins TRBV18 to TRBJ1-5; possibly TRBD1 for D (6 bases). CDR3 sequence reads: CASSPRQVDSNQPQHF. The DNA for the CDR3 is TGTGCCAGCTCACCACGACAGGTGGACAGCAATCAGCCCCAGCATTTT. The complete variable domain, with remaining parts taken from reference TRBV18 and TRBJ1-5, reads NAGVMQNPRHLVRRRGQEARLRCSPMKGHSHVYWYRQLPEEGLKFMVYLQKENIIDESGMPKERFSAEFPKEGPSILRIQQVVRGDSAAYFCASSPRQVDSNQPQHFGDGTRLSIL.